These 19 T cell receptor beta chains were sequenced from one sample in a study of identical twins. TCRdb called the 5' RACE reads again in MiXCR, with one record for every CDR3 protein. Of roughly 770,000 distinct CDR3 sequences in the sample, 15% to 20% are singletons; the top ten hold around 13%. The same data also went into a second study, on T cells expressing NK-cell markers.

The material sequenced was PBMCs. Receptors were obtained from a young woman in good health.

This clonotype was found a few times. The chain employs TRBV12-3 or TRBV12-4 and TRBJ2-2; D is undetermined. This CDR3 contains 12 residues. Trimming removed 6 bases from V and 7 bases from J, with 9 bases in between. The CDR3 DNA is TGTGCCAGCAGCTACGATTACGGGGAGCTGTTTTTT. Amino acid sequence: CASSYDYGELFF.

The chain's CDR3 is CASRPGQGVEAFF. As DNA, the CDR3 is TGCGCCAGCCGACCTGGACAGGGGGTTGAAGCTTTCTTT. The rearrangement joins TRBV5-1 to TRBJ1-1, with 10 bases identical to TRBD1. From germline, CDR1 is SGHRS and CDR2 YFSETQ. Trimming took 7 bases from V and 7 from J; bases not matched to a gene: 7. CDR3 length: 13 residues.

This chain uses TRBV29-1 with TRBJ2-5; a weak D match, TRBD1 (5 bases). The CDR3 is 12 residues long. Germline-derived CDR1 and CDR2 are SQVTM and ANQGSEA. Trimming removed 7 bases at V and 5 bases at J, with 14 bases between. The CDR3 is CSAKGPGETQYF. CDR3 DNA sequence: TGCAGCGCTAAGGGGCCAGGGGAGACCCAGTACTTC.

The V and J genes are TRBV20-1 and TRBJ2-3, with 11 positions matching TRBD2. V was pared by 3 bases and J by 3 bases, with 8 bases of the junction left unmatched. The CDR3 totals 16 residues. CDR1 and CDR2 (germline): DFQATT, SNEGSKA (reference sequence). This CDR3 reads CSASARASGGTDTQYF. Written as DNA, the CDR3 is TGCAGTGCTAGTGCTCGGGCTAGCGGGGGGACAGATACGCAGTATTTT.

This rearrangement joins TRBV7-2 to TRBJ2-1; tentatively, D is TRBD1 (6 bases). CDR1 is SGHTA and CDR2 is FQGNSA in the germline V gene. The ends were cut back, 6 bases at V and 5 bases at J, with 17 bases in the middle. There are 15 residues in the CDR3. Here the CDR3 DNA reads TGTGCCAGCAGTTCCGGGACAACGCCGAACAATGAGCAGTTCTTC. Its translation is CASSSGTTPNNEQFF.

This clonotype was detected a few times. The chain is built from TRBV7-2 and TRBJ2-3; perhaps TRBD2 as D (5 bases). From germline, CDR1 is SGHTA and CDR2 FQGNSA. Deletions cut 5 bases from V and 5 bases from J, with 17 bases between. The CDR3 is made up of 15 amino acids. Written as DNA, the CDR3 is TGTGCCAGCAGCCCCGATTCCACACGGGGAGATACGCAGTATTTT. Its protein is CASSPDSTRGDTQYF. Supplemented by reference TRBV7-2 and TRBJ2-3, the full variable domain reads GAGVSQSPSNKVTEKGKDVELRCDPISGHTALYWYRQSLGQGLEFLIYFQGNSAPDKSGLPSDRFSAERTGGSVSTLTIQRTQQEDSAVYLCASSPDSTRGDTQYFGPGTRLTVL.

This clonotype came up many times. V usage is TRBV7-9 and J usage is TRBJ2-1; D is possibly TRBD2 (5 bases). This CDR3 region has 13 residues. The germline V and J ends were trimmed by 0 bases and 5 bases, with 5 bases remaining between them. CDR1 SEHNR and CDR2 FQNEAQ come from the germline V gene (reference sequence). The CDR3 DNA sequence: TGTGCCAGCAGCTTAGCCGGGAACAATGAGCAGTTCTTC. It is translated as CASSLAGNNEQFF.

This clonotype was seen more than once but under ten times. The J gene is TRBJ1-1, the V gene TRBV25-1; 8 positions match TRBD1. CDR1 MGHDK and CDR2 SYGVNS come from the germline V gene. Trimming took 6 bases from V and 4 from J; bases not matched to a gene: 4. There are 13 residues in the CDR3. The CDR3 DNA is TGTGCCAGCAGCACAGGGGGAAGCACTGAAGCTTTCTTT. Amino acid sequence: CASSTGGSTEAFF.

The CDR3 sequence is CASSFSIGTFNEQFF. The CDR3 bases are TGCGCCAGCAGCTTTAGCATTGGAACTTTCAATGAGCAGTTCTTC. The chain links TRBV5-1 to TRBJ2-1; D not resolved. The CDR3 totals 15 residues. Looked up from germline, CDR1 is SGHRS and CDR2 is YFSETQ. V was shortened by 2 bases and J by 6 bases, with 15 bases between the two germline ends.

J is TRBJ1-2 and V is TRBV6-5; D is possibly TRBD1 (6 bases). V shed 2 bases and J shed 8 bases, with 21 bases lying between them. Germline V gene sequence: CDR1 MNHEY, CDR2 SVGAGI. The CDR3 spans 16 residues. CDR3: CASSYPYVGGLRGYTF. Written as DNA, the CDR3 is TGTGCCAGCAGTTACCCCTACGTCGGGGGGCTCAGGGGCTACACCTTC.

This clonotype was picked up a small number of times. The junction departs from germline at one end; a sequencing error may be responsible. V and J are TRBV20-1 and TRBJ2-1, with D perhaps matching TRBD1 or TRBD2 (5 bases each). There are 14 residues in the CDR3. CDR1 and CDR2 from the germline V gene are DFQATT and SNEGSKA (reference sequence). CDR3 in amino acids: CSARVPGAYNEQFF. Here the CDR3 DNA reads TGCAGTGCTAGAGTACCCGGGGCCTACAATGAGCAGTTCTTT.

This clonotype was seen repeatedly, ten times or more. A read error may account for a junction end that differs from germline. The chain joins TRBV5-1 to TRBJ2-5; D is ambiguous. In germline, CDR1 is SGHRS, CDR2 YFSETQ. This CDR3 is built from 13 residues. CDR3 DNA sequence: TGTGCCAGCAGTCTTGATCTACAAGAGACCCAGTACTTC. Protein: CASSLDLQETQYF.

A few counts support this clonotype. The CDR3 here is CASTQGAASYEQYF. The CDR3 region has the DNA TGTGCCAGCACCCAGGGGGCAGCCTCCTACGAGCAGTACTTC. The chain uses TRBV7-8 and TRBJ2-7; 8 positions agree with TRBD1. V lost 7 bases to trimming and J lost 0 bases; unmatched junction nucleotides: 5. This CDR3 spans 14 amino acids. Germline CDR1 is SGHVS and CDR2 is FQNEAQ.

This chain links TRBV20-1 with TRBJ2-7; D not resolved. With 0 bases removed from V and 3 bases from J, the gap between germline ends came to 9 bases. Per the germline V gene, CDR1 is DFQATT and CDR2 is SNEGSKA (reference sequence). The length of the CDR3 is 13 residues. The DNA of the CDR3 is TGCAGTGCTAGAGACAGCGCCGGCTACGAGCAGTACTTC. Translating gives CSARDSAGYEQYF.

There are many counts of this clonotype. The chain recombines TRBV7-9 with TRBJ1-1, with a weak D call TRBD1 (5 bases). CDR1 SEHNR and CDR2 FQNEAQ come from the germline V gene (reference sequence). V lost 11 bases to trimming and J lost 7 bases, with 20 bases between them. This CDR3 spans 13 amino acids. DNA for the CDR3: TGTGCCGGGGCGACAGACCCAAAGGATGAAGCTTTCTTT. Amino acids: CAGATDPKDEAFF.

J is TRBJ2-5 and V is TRBV20-1; 9 bases match TRBD2. Losses at the gene ends were 1 base for V and 3 bases for J; bases not matched to a gene: 3. Germline V gives CDR1 DFQATT, CDR2 SNEGSKA (reference sequence). The CDR3 is made up of 14 amino acids. The chain's CDR3 is CSARVPSGKETQYF. The CDR3 DNA reads TGCAGTGCTAGAGTGCCTAGCGGGAAAGAGACCCAGTACTTC.

CDR3 sequence reads: CASSHRGGAEAFF. For the CDR3, the DNA is TGTGCCAGCAGCCACAGGGGAGGGGCTGAAGCTTTCTTT. The chain carries TRBV3-1 and TRBJ1-1, with D maybe TRBD1 (6 bases). The length of the CDR3 is 13 residues. Trimming took 3 bases from V and 6 from J, leaving 11 bases between them. In germline, CDR1 is LGHDT, CDR2 YNNKEL (reference sequence).

V gene TRBV11-3 combines with J gene TRBJ2-7, with a tentative D call TRBD2 (5 bases). V dropped 3 bases and J dropped 4 bases, with 16 bases sitting between them. The CDR3 has 15 residues. The germline gives CDR1 SGHNT, CDR2 YENEEA. The DNA of the CDR3 is TGTGCCAGCAGCTTTCGGGGAGCCGGTATGTACGAGCAGTACTTC. Residues: CASSFRGAGMYEQYF.

This clonotype was seen a handful of times. The chain uses TRBV2 and TRBJ2-1; 14 positions agree with TRBD2. Trimming at V came to 2 bases and at J to 4 bases, leaving 7 bases not matched to a gene. Germline assignment: CDR1 SNHLY and CDR2 FYNNEI. The CDR3 is 18 amino acids. CDR3 amino acids: CASSEWGTSGGAYNEQFF. CDR3 nucleotide sequence: TGTGCCAGCAGTGAATGGGGGACTAGCGGGGGAGCTTACAATGAGCAGTTCTTC.